Shown below are 3 T cell receptor beta chains from a single sample sequenced in a study of cytotoxic CD8 clonotypes in ibrutinib-treated CLL. The method was immunoSEQ multiplex PCR; TCRdb's version includes in-frame clones alone and lacks a portion of them. The sample lists approximately 48,000 clones, roughly 53% occurring once. Sequencing was performed on PBMCs, taken after 12 months of ibrutinib treatment. The receptors derive from a human donor with chronic lymphocytic leukemia.

The V gene is TRBV4-1, the J gene TRBJ2-7; 7 bases fit TRBD1. Losses at the gene ends were 4 bases for V and 2 bases for J; bases not matched to a gene: 11. The germline V gene encodes CDR1 MGHRA and CDR2 YSYEKL. The CDR3 is 16 residues long. DNA for the CDR3: TGCGCCAGCAGCCTATTCGACAGGGTTATACCCTACGAGCAGTACTTC. It specifies CASSLFDRVIPYEQYF.

This clone occurred once. The J gene is TRBJ1-3, the V gene TRBV28; D call uncertain. V was clipped by 4 bases and J by 0 bases, with 13 bases between them. This CDR3 is built from 16 residues. Germline V gene sequence: CDR1 MDHEN, CDR2 SYDVKM. This CDR3 is CASSSSGPRSGNTIYF. The CDR3, as DNA: TGTGCCAGCAGTTCCTCAGGACCCCGCTCTGGAAACACCATATATTTT. The full variable domain, completed using reference TRBV28 and TRBJ1-3, is DVKVTQSSRYLVKRTGEKVFLECVQDMDHENMFWYRQDPGLGLRLIYFSYDVKMKEKGDIPEGYSVSREKKERFSLILESASTNQTSMYLCASSSSGPRSGNTIYFGEGSWLTVV.

The chain joins TRBV6-4 to TRBJ2-5, with 8 nucleotides matching TRBD1. The CDR3 loop spans 13 amino acids. J was trimmed by 5 bases and V by 4 bases; bases with no gene match: 3. Germline CDR1 is MRHNA and CDR2 is SNTAGT. This chain's CDR3 is CASSANRGETQYF. The CDR3 nucleotides are TGTGCCAGCAGTGCAAACAGGGGGGAGACCCAGTACTTC.